This is a list of T cell receptor beta chains from one sample in a study of T-cell memory formation after mild COVID-19. TCRdb reprocessed the 5' RACE reads via MiXCR and lists one record per CDR3 protein. This sample has fewer than 450,000 distinct CDR3 sequences, with 20% to 30% found just once. Sequenced sample: PBMCs or a T cell subset sorted from them (not recorded which). Receptor source: an adult woman who had mild COVID-19 (a few samples of this study predate the infection). Cell type and time point are not known. Both conserved end residues are part of each CDR3.

>TRBV7-3
CASSPSGLSTDTQYF
>TRBV6-5
CASSYGNTIYF
>TRBV27
CASSSRLAGKVETQYF
>TRBV24-1
CATSDAAPGDYNEQFF
>TRBV5-6
CASSLAEQGLTGELFF
>TRBV11-3
CASRQGQGRVEQYF
>TRBV12-3/TRBV12-4
CASSLSGNGYTF
>TRBV15
CATSRVDSYYGYTF
>TRBV25-1
CASTQTGILAGPNTGELFF
>TRBV12-5
CASGPSRGGQGKLYGYTF
>TRBV29-1
CSAYFELDLNGYTF
>TRBV19
CASSWTSGTSYEQYF
>TRBV20-1
CSATRGAETYEQYF
>TRBV3-1
CASRKGSYYGYTF
>TRBV25-1
CASSEYGPGIETQYF
>TRBV6-5
CASTPRRPNTGELFF
>TRBV9
CASSVGTGNYNEQFF
>TRBV9
CASSWEDNEQFF
>TRBV7-2
CASSPRQAYGYTF
>TRBV6-1
CASSESAGSNSPLHF
>TRBV6-6
CASSRDRDGYTF
>TRBV7-9
CASSPTGLAGVNEQFF
>TRBV18
CASSPQKGGPGANVLTF
>TRBV7-2
CASSPDPQDTQYF
>TRBV7-9
CASSLAVQGSTFF
>TRBV6-5
CASSYGKPGLAGVYEQFF
>TRBV5-1
CATATGWGMNTEAFF
>TRBV6-6
CASRTSGRPYNEQFF
>TRBV20-1
CSARNLAAGELFF
>TRBV7-8
CASNTPNQPQHF
>TRBV6-1
CASTKTQGPTEAFF
>TRBV5-1
CASSFGRSADTQYF
>TRBV3-1
CASSQITGQEQFF
>TRBV30
CAWKPQGLGNQPQHF